This T cell receptor (beta chain) was found in a study of cytomegalovirus exposure and HLA in healthy donors. The germline CDR1 and CDR2 sequences are LGHNA and YSLEER. V lost 0 bases to trimming and J lost 3 bases, with 9 bases between them. The CDR3 is made up of 15 amino acids. Findings and caveats of the study: At a 0.05 false discovery rate, a later analysis found over 15,000 TCR beta sequences to be associated with HLA alleles.

For this clone: What it recognizes is unknown.

Researchers ran the PCR with 60 Vbeta and 13 Jbeta primers. Libraries were prepared by immunoSEQ multiplex PCR; TCRdb keeps only in-frame clonotypes and omits some of them. This table holds around 170,000 clones, around three quarters found once. This chain links TRBV4-3 with TRBJ1-5; no definite D call. Sequencing input: PBMCs. The source of this sequence is a woman in her thirties in good health and CMV-seronegative. The CDR3 here is CASSQDARFNQPQHF. DNA for the CDR3: TGCGCCAGCAGCCAAGATGCCAGATTCAATCAGCCCCAGCATTTT.